The clone carrying this TCR beta chain has a handful of counts. The CDR3 runs 12 residues. The J segment lost 15 bases and the V segment lost 1 base, leaving 6 bases of the junction unmatched. Germline loops: CDR1 SGHTA, CDR2 FQGNSA. Source study methods: Estimates of nucleated cell counts were drawn from the amplification of reference gene primers. The data were produced by immunoSEQ multiplex PCR, yet TCRdb's version contains in-frame clones alone and is incomplete. V and J calls and clone size come straight from that table; D and trimming were deduced from the DNA. This sample has about 70,000 clones; 75% to 85% occur once, and the top ten carry 15% to 18%. This specimen belongs to a study of blood T cell repertoires in COVID-19. Across the study: Both acute and convalescent COVID-19 samples were obtained from the United States, Italy and Spain.

The chain uses TRBV7-2 and TRBJ1-5, with 7 positions matching TRBD1. Sequencing used peripheral blood. This clonotype originated in a human donor in a cohort sampled during active COVID-19. For the CDR3, the DNA is TGTGCCAGCAGCTTAGGGACAGGTACTTGGCATTTT. It codes for CASSLGTGTWHF.